The present T cell receptor (beta chain) was sequenced within a study of CD8+ T cells in alopecia areata. Whole-study results and caveats: Higher clonality was seen in lesional scalp than in normal scalp, especially in alopecia totalis/universalis.

Extracted RNA was reverse transcribed, and the resulting cDNA served as sequencing template. Sequencing used immunoSEQ multiplex PCR; TCRdb keeps in-frame clones, though not all of them. The sample yields 110,000 or so clones, around 64% seen once. In regard to this clone: Its antigen is still unknown.

Sequencing used CD4+ T cells sorted from blood. The clonotype originates from a human donor in good health.

In DNA form, the CDR3 reads TGCAGCGTTGAAGTATCACCTTGGATCGGCGAGCAGTACTTC. Translating it yields CSVEVSPWIGEQYF. The chain joins TRBV29-1 to TRBJ2-7; D gene unclear. The CDR3 totals 14 residues. The V gene's germline CDR1 is SQVTM and CDR2 ANQGSEA. The germline V and J ends were trimmed by 1 base and 6 bases, with 16 bases remaining between them.